The clone carrying this T cell receptor beta chain occurred once. The data derive from a study of OX40 agonist ivuxolimab in advanced cancers. Study at large: Partial responses occurred in Three dose-escalation patients, one with hepatocellular carcinoma and two with cutaneous melanoma.

Germline CDR1 reads ENHRY; CDR2 reads SYGVKD. The CDR3 runs 14 residues. V lost 6 bases and J lost 2, with 14 bases in between. The table came from immunoSEQ multiplex PCR; TCRdb's copy has only in-frame clones and leaves some out. The sample lists 51,000 or so clones; more than 85% were seen once. The sample in question was CD4+ or CD8+ T cells sorted from blood, obtained in a trial of the OX40 agonist ivuxolimab. The rearrangement joins TRBV10-3 to TRBJ2-7, with D possibly called TRBD1 or TRBD2 (5 bases each). The TCR originated in an adult with an advanced solid tumor such as melanoma, head and neck, liver or kidney cancer. CDR3 sequence reads: CAISLPGTAYEQYF. For the CDR3, the DNA is TGTGCCATCAGCCTACCTGGGACCGCCTACGAGCAGTACTTC.